The 18 T cell receptor beta chains in this list originate from one sample, sequenced in a study of cytomegalovirus exposure and HLA in healthy donors. Researchers ran the PCR with 60 Vbeta and 13 Jbeta primers. The assay was immunoSEQ multiplex PCR, and TCRdb's table has in-frame clones only and misses some. The data contain under 200,000 clones, over 65% of them singletons. Sequences were obtained from PBMCs. The receptors come from a man in his forties in good health and CMV-seropositive.

The chain employs TRBV4-1 and TRBJ2-1; D not certain. The CDR3 has 12 amino acids. The germline V and J ends were trimmed by 5 bases and 6 bases, with 8 bases remaining between them. Germline loops: CDR1 MGHRA, CDR2 YSYEKL. CDR3 coding DNA: TGCGCCAGCAGCATAGCCGGCAATGAGCAGTTCTTC. This gives the protein CASSIAGNEQFF.

This rearrangement joins TRBV4-3 to TRBJ2-5, with D possibly TRBD1 on 6 matching bases. The CDR3 has 14 residues. CDR1 is LGHNA and CDR2 is YSLEER in the germline V gene. The V and J ends lost 1 base and 2 bases respectively, with 8 bases between them. CDR3 residues: CASSQGTGQETQYF. The CDR3 region has the DNA TGCGCCAGCAGCCAAGGAACAGGGCAAGAGACCCAGTACTTC.

V and J are TRBV5-4 and TRBJ2-2, with D maybe TRBD1 (6 bases). V was cut by 1 base and J by 0 bases, with 13 bases left in between. The CDR3 runs to 17 residues. Germline CDR1 reads SGHNT; CDR2 reads YYREEE (reference sequence). The CDR3 bases are TGTGCCAGCAGCTTGCTCCGGGACACCACGAACACCGGGGAGCTGTTTTTT. It codes for CASSLLRDTTNTGELFF.

V gene TRBV5-1 combines with J gene TRBJ2-7; the match to TRBD1 covers 8 bases. After removal of 4 bases from V and 1 base from J, the junction contained 7 bases not matched to a gene. The CDR3 loop spans 15 amino acids. From germline, CDR1 is SGHRS and CDR2 YFSETQ. CDR3 coding DNA: TGCGCCAGCAGCCAAGGGACAGGTGGTTCCTACGAGCAGTACTTC. This encodes CASSQGTGGSYEQYF.

V usage is TRBV19 and J usage is TRBJ1-4; D is ambiguous. CDR3 length equals 14 residues. Trimming removed 3 bases from V and 2 bases from J, with 7 bases in between. Germline CDR1 is LNHDA and CDR2 is SQIVND (reference sequence). This chain's CDR3 is CASSMAGTNEKLFF. The CDR3 nucleotides are TGTGCCAGTAGTATGGCGGGGACTAATGAAAAACTGTTTTTT.

The rearrangement links TRBV27 to TRBJ1-4, with 9 bases that match TRBD1. The CDR3 extends over 14 amino acids. V shed 7 bases, J shed 8 bases, and the junction held 8 bases outside the gene matches. CDR1 and CDR2 from the germline V gene are MNHEY and SMNVEV (reference sequence). CDR3 nucleotide sequence: TGTGCCAGCACCAGGACAGGGGTTCAAGAAAAACTGTTTTTT. It codes for CASTRTGVQEKLFF.

The genes are TRBV4-3 and TRBJ2-1, with 9 bases matching TRBD2. Germline lookup yields CDR1 LGHNA and CDR2 YSLEER. The CDR3 is 16 residues long. Unmatched junction bases numbered 6, after V lost 1 base and J lost 5 bases. In nucleotides, the CDR3 is TGCGCCAGCAGCCAAGGTGCGGGAGGGCCTAACAATGAGCAGTTCTTC. Protein: CASSQGAGGPNNEQFF.

This CDR3 reads CASSLKGAYGYTF. CDR3 coding DNA: TGTGCCAGCAGCTTAAAGGGGGCCTATGGCTACACCTTC. The gene calls are TRBV7-9 and TRBJ1-2; 7 bases agree with TRBD1. The trim removed 2 bases at V and 4 bases at J, leaving 1 base unmatched. The CDR3 is 13 residues long. Germline assignment: CDR1 SEHNR and CDR2 FQNEAQ (reference sequence).

The chain is built from TRBV9 and TRBJ2-7; TRBD2 agrees at 12 bases. V was clipped by 4 bases and J by 7 bases; unmatched bases: 9. This CDR3 spans 15 amino acids. Germline CDR1 is SGDLS and CDR2 is YYNGEE. CDR3 sequence reads: CASSPRTSGVLEQYF. The CDR3 nucleotides are TGTGCCAGCAGCCCCCGGACTAGCGGGGTCCTGGAGCAGTACTTC.

V is TRBV5-6 and J is TRBJ1-5, with TRBD1 matching over 12 bases. The CDR3 runs to 19 residues. V gave up 3 bases and J gave up 2 bases; unmatched junction bases: 12. The germline CDR1 and CDR2 sequences are SGHDT and YYEEEE. CDR3 residues: CASSCVPGQGAAGNQPQHF. CDR3 sequence (DNA): TGTGCCAGCAGCTGTGTCCCGGGACAGGGGGCTGCGGGCAATCAGCCCCAGCATTTT.

This clone was seen a handful of times. For the CDR3, the DNA is TGTGCCACCCACCCGGGAGGGACGTATGGCTACACCTTC. Protein sequence: CATHPGGTYGYTF. The chain carries TRBV19 and TRBJ1-2; D might be TRBD1 (5 bases). This CDR3 has 13 residues. V gave up 10 bases and J gave up 5 bases, with 17 bases separating them. Germline CDR1 reads LNHDA; CDR2 reads SQIVND (reference sequence).

This chain links TRBV30 with TRBJ2-3, with a weak D call TRBD2 (6 bases). V was shortened by 2 bases and J by 9 bases, with 15 bases between the two germline ends. This CDR3 comprises 13 residues. The germline V gene encodes CDR1 GTSNPN and CDR2 SVGIG (reference sequence). CDR3 in amino acids: CAWSPQIADTQYF. The CDR3, as DNA: TGTGCCTGGAGTCCTCAAATAGCGGACACGCAGTATTTT.

The V call is TRBV28, the J call TRBJ2-5, with D perhaps matching TRBD2 (5 bases). This CDR3 comprises 14 residues. Per germline, CDR1 MDHEN and CDR2 SYDVKM. V lost 5 bases and J lost 0, with 10 bases in between. Here the CDR3 reads CASSPPDYQETQYF. For the CDR3, the DNA is TGTGCCAGCAGTCCCCCGGACTACCAAGAGACCCAGTACTTC.

The chain recombines TRBV5-1 with TRBJ2-2; 9 bases agree with TRBD2. The germline V gene has CDR1 SGHRS and CDR2 YFSETQ. V lost 4 bases and J lost 0; bases outside the gene matches: 4. This CDR3 is 16 amino acids long. CDR3 DNA sequence: TGCGCCAGCAGCCGCACTAGCGGGTCGAACACCGGGGAGCTGTTTTTT. This gives the protein CASSRTSGSNTGELFF.

The V and J genes are TRBV29-1 and TRBJ2-7; 7 positions agree with TRBD1. The CDR3 runs to 14 residues. Germline CDR1 and CDR2: SQVTM and ANQGSEA. V trimming: 5 bases; J trimming: 2 bases; junction bases outside the gene matches: 9. The CDR3 DNA reads TGCAGCGTTCTAGGGCCAGGGGGAACCTACGAGCAGTACTTC. Translating gives CSVLGPGGTYEQYF.

The rearrangement uses TRBV9 and TRBJ1-4, with 7 bases fitting TRBD1. The CDR3 runs 14 residues. The germline V gene has CDR1 SGDLS and CDR2 YYNGEE. The CDR3 spells CAFGQGEPNEKLFF. The CDR3 DNA follows: TGTGCGTTTGGGCAGGGGGAACCTAATGAAAAACTGTTTTTT.

This chain uses TRBV6-5 with TRBJ1-2; 7 nucleotides agree with TRBD1. CDR3 length equals 14 residues. Germline V gives CDR1 MNHEY, CDR2 SVGAGI. The trim removed 3 bases at V and 2 bases at J, leaving 3 bases unmatched. The chain's CDR3 is CASSYTTGNYGYTF. The CDR3 DNA is TGTGCCAGCAGTTATACGACAGGGAACTATGGCTACACCTTC.

The chain joins TRBV5-1 to TRBJ1-1; D remains ambiguous. Between the trimmed V and J ends, which lost 0 bases and 3 bases, there was a span of 15 bases. CDR1 and CDR2 from the germline V gene are SGHRS and YFSETQ. This CDR3 comprises 16 residues. This chain's CDR3 is CASSLASIVGDTEAFF. In DNA form, the CDR3 reads TGCGCCAGCAGCTTGGCCTCAATTGTTGGAGACACTGAAGCTTTCTTT.